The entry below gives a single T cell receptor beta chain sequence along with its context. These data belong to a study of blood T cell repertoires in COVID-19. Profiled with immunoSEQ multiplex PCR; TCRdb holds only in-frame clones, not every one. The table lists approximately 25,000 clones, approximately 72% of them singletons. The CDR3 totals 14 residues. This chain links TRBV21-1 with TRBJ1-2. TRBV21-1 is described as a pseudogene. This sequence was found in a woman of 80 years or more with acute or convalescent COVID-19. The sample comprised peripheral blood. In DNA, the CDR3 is TGTGCCAGCAGCAAAGTGGGACTTTGCTATGGCTACACCTTC. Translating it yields CASSKVGLCYGYTF.